This section outlines one T cell receptor (beta chain) sequence together with its context. What it recognizes is unknown. The V and J ends lost 7 bases and 4 bases respectively, with 11 bases between them. This CDR3 is built from 12 residues. The sample originates from a study of tumor-infiltrating lymphocytes in primary liver carcinoma. Study summary: Surgical resection was used to treat these primary liver carcinoma patients. Roughly 3.65 to 8 million productive TCRbeta reads came from each sample, comparable across tissue types.

A primer matching the constant region was used to make TCR beta cDNA from 450 to 500 ng of total RNA. Amplification in three nested multiplex PCR rounds with slightly modified ARM-PCR gave rise to TCR beta libraries. Rounds one and two of PCR, each of 9 to 11 cycles, were primed with TRBV1-TRBV30 forward primers and a C-beta reverse primer. TCRdb processed the multiplex PCR reads anew with MiXCR; each CDR3 protein has one entry. This sample has about 320,000 distinct CDR3 sequences, with 50% to 75% found just once. Study results and limitations: Bulk unsorted sampling precluded comparing CD4+ and CD8+ repertoires. Top-250-clone fractions were significantly higher in tumors than in blood (p = 0.039).

The source of the blood RNA was unsorted whole blood, and germline DNA was extracted as well. What was sequenced was peripheral blood. The receptor was derived from a woman in her twenties or thirties with primary liver carcinoma and hepatitis B virus infection. The chain employs TRBV12-3 or TRBV12-4 and TRBJ2-7; D is ambiguous. The CDR3 loop reads CASIAQNYEQYF. The DNA of the CDR3 is TGTGCCAGCATCGCACAGAATTACGAGCAGTACTTC.